These T cell receptor beta chains were read from a single sample in a study of blood T cell repertoires in COVID-19. Only in-frame clones appear in the TCRdb table, and some are missing; sequencing was by immunoSEQ multiplex PCR. The sample lists 120,000 to 150,000 clones, about 87% occurring once. Sequenced: PBMCs or T cells enriched from blood (not recorded which). Receptors were obtained from a man aged 45 to 65 in a cohort exposed to, infected with or recovered from COVID-19 (not recorded which). Both conserved end residues are part of each CDR3. D genes are given only for firm matches. Clone sizes are given selectively: once, few, many, or a class where the clone is expanded.

-	TRBV27	TRBJ2-2	-	TGTGCCAGCAGACTGGGTTCACCAGGCACCGGGGAGCTGTTTTTT	CASRLGSPGTGELFF
-	TRBV21-1	TRBJ1-2	-	TGTGCCAGCAGCAAGCCCGGGGAAGTGGACTATGGCTACACCTTC	CASSKPGEVDYGYTF
-	TRBV6-5	TRBJ1-3	-	TGTGCCAGCAGTACCGAATTAGGGGTTGGAAACACCATATATTTT	CASSTELGVGNTIYF
TRBD2	TRBV4-1	TRBJ2-1	-	TGCGCCAGCAGCCAAGATCCGGGACTAGCGGGAGGTAAACGGTACAATGAGCAGTTCTTC	CASSQDPGLAGGKRYNEQFF
-	TRBV24-1	TRBJ2-1	once	TGTGCCACCAGTGATTTTAAGGGGAATGAGCAGTTCTTC	CATSDFKGNEQFF
TRBD2	TRBV6-1	TRBJ2-1	-	TGTGCCAGCAGTGGGCCTAGCGGGGGCCGTTACAATGAGCAGTTCTTC	CASSGPSGGRYNEQFF
-	TRBV7-9	TRBJ1-2	-	TGTGCCACCCCCTCTGACAGCGGGTTGGGCTACACCTTC	CATPSDSGLGYTF
-	TRBV6-1	TRBJ2-4	-	TGTGCCAGCAGTGAAGGACCGGGGTCCTCCATTCAGTACTTC	CASSEGPGSSIQYF
TRBD1	TRBV28	TRBJ1-2	-	TGTGCCAGCAGTTTATGCATAAACTGTCCCGGGACAGGGAGGGCCTATGGCTACACCTTC	CASSLCINCPGTGRAYGYTF
-	TRBV3-1/TRBV3-2	TRBJ2-5	-	TGTGCCAGCACCCGTGGGACTGCAGCCCAAGAGACCCAGTACTTC	CASTRGTAAQETQYF
-	TRBV14	TRBJ1-1	-	TGTGCCAGCAGCCAAAACGGTCGGACTGAAGCTTTCTTT	CASSQNGRTEAFF
-	TRBV12-5	TRBJ2-7	few	TGTGCTAGTGGTTCCAATTTGGGTAGCGGAGTACACTACGAGCAGTACTTC	CASGSNLGSGVHYEQYF
-	TRBV4-2	TRBJ2-3	-	TGTGCCAGCAGCCAAGACGGGGGGCCTTCGGATACGCAGTATTTT	CASSQDGGPSDTQYF
TRBD2	TRBV11-2	TRBJ2-1	-	TGTGCCAGCAGCTCCGGGACTAGCGGGAGCGATGAGCAGTTCTTC	CASSSGTSGSDEQFF
-	TRBV30	TRBJ1-5	-	TGTGCCTGGAGTACTTGGGGGGGTCGACAGCCCCAGCATTTT	CAWSTWGGRQPQHF
TRBD2	TRBV5-5	TRBJ2-7	-	TGTGCCAGCACCCTCCAACTAGCGGGAGGGCCCGAGCAGTACTTC	CASTLQLAGGPEQYF
TRBD1	TRBV5-6	TRBJ2-7	few	TGTGCCAGCATTCCGCCAGGGGGCGGCCCATACGAGCAGTACTTC	CASIPPGGGPYEQYF
TRBD1	TRBV7-9	TRBJ1-5	-	TGTGCCAGCAGCACCGGGACAGCCCAGCCCCAGCATTTT	CASSTGTAQPQHF
TRBD2	TRBV3-1/TRBV3-2	TRBJ2-5	-	TGTGCCAGCAGCGTAGGGACTAGCGGGAGTTGGGAGACCCAGTACTTC	CASSVGTSGSWETQYF
TRBD1	TRBV5-1	TRBJ2-7	-	TGCGCCAGCGGCGCCCGGGACAGCGCCTACGAGCAGTACTTC	CASGARDSAYEQYF
-	TRBV3-1/TRBV3-2	TRBJ2-7	-	TGTGCCAGCAGCCAAGATATCGCGAGCTACGAGCAGTACTTC	CASSQDIASYEQYF
-	TRBV10-1	TRBJ1-2	-	TGCGCCAACCTGACCGTCATGAGGTCATCCGAGAGAGTTCTATTCCATGGCTACACCTTC	CANLTVMRSSERVLFHGYTF
TRBD2	TRBV5-1	TRBJ2-3	once	TGCGCCAGCAGCCCGGGGGGACTAGCGGGTACGTCCTACTACGCCTTCACAGATACGCAGTATTTT	CASSPGGLAGTSYYAFTDTQYF
-	TRBV16	TRBJ1-2	-	TGTGCCAGCAGCCAATCTGGCAGGGCAAGTGGCTACACCTTC	CASSQSGRASGYTF
-	TRBV3-1/TRBV3-2	TRBJ2-7	-	TGTGCCAGCAGCCAAGTCGTCGCGGGTCTACGGAACGAGCAGTACTTC	CASSQVVAGLRNEQYF